This TCR beta chain came from a study of siplizumab effects on memory and regulatory T cells. Study details: The pairing of mixed lymphocyte reactions set siplizumab at around 0.99 ug/mL against the absence of drug. Overall study findings and caveats: Memory T cells appeared less diverse than naive cells, which seemed to contribute substantially to alloresponse. Of the proliferating CD4+ or CD8+ clones, roughly 80-97% lacked a naive or memory phenotype that could be assigned. Siplizumab, the agent tested, significantly reduced alloreactive sequences traceable to unstimulated CD4+ memory cells.

Sample share makes this clone medium-sized. The antigen remains undetermined. V was shortened by 2 bases and J by 4 bases, with 12 bases between the two germline ends. CDR3 length: 14 residues. CDR1 MDHEN and CDR2 SYDVKM come from the germline V gene. The data were produced by immunoSEQ multiplex PCR, yet TCRdb's version contains in-frame clones alone and is incomplete. The sample shows thousands of clones, about a third of them seen only once. Researchers maintained the mixed lymphocyte reaction cells in coculture at 37°C for approximately six days. This clonotype was obtained from a human donor in good health; the cells came from an allogeneic mixed lymphocyte reaction. The chain employs TRBV28 and TRBJ2-7; D ambiguous. Sequencing input: CFSE-low (dividing) CD8+ T cells sorted from an allogeneic mixed lymphocyte reaction. Here the CDR3 reads CASSLDAGLYEQYF. Written as DNA, the CDR3 is TGTGCCAGCAGTTTAGACGCAGGCCTATACGAGCAGTACTTC.